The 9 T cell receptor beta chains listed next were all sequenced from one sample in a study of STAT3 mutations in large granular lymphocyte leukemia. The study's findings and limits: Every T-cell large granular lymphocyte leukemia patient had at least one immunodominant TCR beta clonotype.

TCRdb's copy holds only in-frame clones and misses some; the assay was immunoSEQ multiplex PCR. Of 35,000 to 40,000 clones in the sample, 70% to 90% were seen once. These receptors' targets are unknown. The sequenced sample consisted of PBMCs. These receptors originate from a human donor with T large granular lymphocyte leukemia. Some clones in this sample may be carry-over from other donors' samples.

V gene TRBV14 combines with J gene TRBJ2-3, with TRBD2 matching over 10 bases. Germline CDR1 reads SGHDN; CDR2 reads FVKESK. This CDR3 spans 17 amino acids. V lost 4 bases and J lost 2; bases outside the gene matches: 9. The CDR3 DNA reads TGTGCCAGCAGCCCAAGAACACTAGCGGGGTCCACAGATACGCAGTATTTT. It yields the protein CASSPRTLAGSTDTQYF.

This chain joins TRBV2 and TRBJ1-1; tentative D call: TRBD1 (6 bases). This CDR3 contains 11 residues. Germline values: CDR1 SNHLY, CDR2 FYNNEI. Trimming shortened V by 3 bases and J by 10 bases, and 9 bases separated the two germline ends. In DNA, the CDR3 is TGTGCCAGCAGTGATGGACAGAGAGCTTTCTTT. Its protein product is CASSDGQRAFF.

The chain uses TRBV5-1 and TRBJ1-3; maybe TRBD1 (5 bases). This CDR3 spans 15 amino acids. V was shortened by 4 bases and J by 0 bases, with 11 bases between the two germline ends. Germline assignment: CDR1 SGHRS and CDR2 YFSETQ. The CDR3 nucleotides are TGCGCCAGCAGCCCTGACAGTACCTCTGGAAACACCATATATTTT. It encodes CASSPDSTSGNTIYF.

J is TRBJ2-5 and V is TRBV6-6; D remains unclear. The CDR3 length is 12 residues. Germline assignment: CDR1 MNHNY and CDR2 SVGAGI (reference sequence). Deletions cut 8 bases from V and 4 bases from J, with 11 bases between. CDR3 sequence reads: CASWTMGETQYF. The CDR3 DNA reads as TGTGCCAGCTGGACCATGGGAGAGACCCAGTACTTC.

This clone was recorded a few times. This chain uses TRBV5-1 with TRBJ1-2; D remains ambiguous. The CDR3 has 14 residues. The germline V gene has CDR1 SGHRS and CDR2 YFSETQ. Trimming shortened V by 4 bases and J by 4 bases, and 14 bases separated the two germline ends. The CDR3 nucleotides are TGCGCCAGCAGCAGTGGGGAACGGATCTATGGCTACACCTTC. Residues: CASSSGERIYGYTF.

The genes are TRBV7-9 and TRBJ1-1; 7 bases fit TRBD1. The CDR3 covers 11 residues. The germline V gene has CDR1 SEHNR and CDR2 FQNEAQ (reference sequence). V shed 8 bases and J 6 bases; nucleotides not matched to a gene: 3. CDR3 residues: CASAGGAEAFF. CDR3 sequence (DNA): TGTGCCAGCGCAGGGGGGGCTGAAGCTTTCTTT.

CDR3 bases: TGTGCCAGCAGCCTGGACGCTAAGGATGAGCAGTTCTTC. Protein product: CASSLDAKDEQFF. The chain joins TRBV5-6 to TRBJ2-1; the D is unclear. V gave up 4 bases and J gave up 8 bases, with 13 bases separating them. This CDR3 is built from 13 residues. Germline values: CDR1 SGHDT, CDR2 YYEEEE.

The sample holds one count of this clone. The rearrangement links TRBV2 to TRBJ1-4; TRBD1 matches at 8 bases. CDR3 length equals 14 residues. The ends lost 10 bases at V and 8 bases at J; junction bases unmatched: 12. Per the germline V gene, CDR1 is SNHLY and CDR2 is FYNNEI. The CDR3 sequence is CATGGAGGREKLFF. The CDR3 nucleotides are TGTGCCACCGGGGGGGCAGGGGGCCGGGAAAAACTGTTTTTT.

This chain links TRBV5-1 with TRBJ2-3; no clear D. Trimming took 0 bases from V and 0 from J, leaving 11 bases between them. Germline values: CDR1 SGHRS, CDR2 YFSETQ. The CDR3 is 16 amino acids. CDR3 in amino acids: CASSLDGGFSTDTQYF. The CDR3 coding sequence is TGCGCCAGCAGCTTGGATGGTGGGTTTAGCACAGATACGCAGTATTTT.